What follows describes a single TCR beta chain. In the original workflow: It was from reference gene primer amplification that nucleated cell counts were estimated. Assay used: immunoSEQ multiplex PCR; TCRdb lists only in-frame clones, some missing. V and J calls and clone size come straight from that table; D and trimming were deduced from the DNA. The data contain roughly 45,000 clones, over 85% of them seen just once; the ten biggest clones take up over 15%. This record comes from a study of blood T cell repertoires in COVID-19. Study in general: Researchers got acute and convalescent COVID-19 samples from the United States, Italy and Spain. T cells, B-cell-depleted T cells, or PBMCs supplied cDNA or gDNA.

Germline trimming cut 8 bases from V and 4 bases from J; bases unmatched to any gene: 3. CDR1 is SGHRS, CDR2 YFSETQ, per germline. This CDR3 contains 12 residues. The sequencing sample was made of peripheral blood. This chain links TRBV5-1 with TRBJ2-5; TRBD1 matches at 9 bases. The sequence came from a man between 70 and 80 years old with active COVID-19. CDR3 region: CASEGQGETQYF. CDR3 nucleotide sequence: TGCGCCAGTGAGGGACAGGGAGAGACCCAGTACTTC. Looking up the rest from reference TRBV5-1 and TRBJ2-5 gives the full variable domain: KAGVTQTPRYLIKTRGQQVTLSCSPISGHRSVSWYQQTPGQGLQFLFEYFSETQRNKGNFPGRFSGRQFSNSRSEMNVSTLELGDSALYLCASEGQGETQYFGPGTRLLVL.